This is a list of T cell receptor beta chains from one sample in a study of CD8 T cells in Susac syndrome. TCRdb reprocessed the immunoSEQ multiplex PCR reads with MiXCR, giving one entry per CDR3 protein. The table lists about 190,000 distinct CDR3 sequences, 85% to 95% of them singletons. The sequenced material came from CD8+ T cells from PBMCs. These receptors were obtained from a human donor with Susac syndrome. Both conserved end residues are part of each CDR3. The order of the fields is D gene, clone size, V gene, J gene, CDR3 DNA, CDR3 protein. The D gene is left open where the match is weak. Where a row states a size, it is once, few, many or the class of an expanded clone; other rows omit it.

d_gene: .; abundance: few; v_gene: TRBV3-1; j_gene: TRBJ1-5; CDR3nt: TGTGCCAGCAGCCAAGACCTAACAGGGAATCAGCCCCAGCATTTT; CDR3aa: CASSQDLTGNQPQHF
d_gene: .; abundance: .; v_gene: TRBV13; j_gene: TRBJ2-1; CDR3nt: TGTGCCAGCAGCTCTAGCATCTATGAGCAGTTCTTC; CDR3aa: CASSSSIYEQFF
d_gene: TRBD2; abundance: .; v_gene: TRBV5-1; j_gene: TRBJ2-1; CDR3nt: TGCGCCAGCAGCTTGGCCGAGGCGGGGGACCTCAATGAGCAGTTCTTC; CDR3aa: CASSLAEAGDLNEQFF
d_gene: TRBD2; abundance: .; v_gene: TRBV30; j_gene: TRBJ2-1; CDR3nt: TGTGCCTGGAGCGCGACTAGCGGGGGGTTTAGTGAGCAGTTCTTC; CDR3aa: CAWSATSGGFSEQFF
d_gene: .; abundance: .; v_gene: TRBV9; j_gene: TRBJ2-1; CDR3nt: TGTGCCAGCAGCGGAGATCCTAGCTCCTATGAGCAGTTCTTC; CDR3aa: CASSGDPSSYEQFF
d_gene: TRBD1; abundance: once; v_gene: TRBV5-6; j_gene: TRBJ1-3; CDR3nt: TGTGCCAGCAGCCAGGACAGGGCCGGTGGAAACACCATATATTTT; CDR3aa: CASSQDRAGGNTIYF
d_gene: .; abundance: .; v_gene: TRBV20-1; j_gene: TRBJ1-5; CDR3nt: TGCAGTGCTAAGTCTGGCAATCAGCCCCAGCATTTT; CDR3aa: CSAKSGNQPQHF
d_gene: TRBD1; abundance: .; v_gene: TRBV20-1; j_gene: TRBJ1-2; CDR3nt: TGCAGTGCTCCGACAGGGGATGGCTATGGCTACACCTTC; CDR3aa: CSAPTGDGYGYTF
d_gene: .; abundance: .; v_gene: TRBV20-1; j_gene: TRBJ1-1; CDR3nt: TGCAGTGCTTTTCTCCCGTCGTCGGGGGACACTGAAGCTTTCTTT; CDR3aa: CSAFLPSSGDTEAFF
d_gene: .; abundance: .; v_gene: TRBV5-6; j_gene: TRBJ1-2; CDR3nt: TGTGCCAGCAGCTTTTACCCCTGGGAAGCCTATGGCTACACCTTC; CDR3aa: CASSFYPWEAYGYTF
d_gene: .; abundance: .; v_gene: TRBV9; j_gene: TRBJ2-2; CDR3nt: TGTGCCAGCAGCGTAGGACGGGGGGAGCTGTTTTTT; CDR3aa: CASSVGRGELFF
d_gene: .; abundance: .; v_gene: TRBV19; j_gene: TRBJ1-4; CDR3nt: TGTGCCAGTAGCCCGCGGGTGGAGGGTGAAAAACTGTTTTTT; CDR3aa: CASSPRVEGEKLFF
d_gene: TRBD1; abundance: .; v_gene: TRBV5-1; j_gene: TRBJ2-1; CDR3nt: TGCGCCAGCACTACCCCGGGACAGGGGGCAAATGAGCAGTTCTTC; CDR3aa: CASTTPGQGANEQFF
d_gene: .; abundance: .; v_gene: TRBV5-1; j_gene: TRBJ1-1; CDR3nt: TGCGCCAGCAGCTTGGCCCCCGAGATGAACACTGAAGCTTTCTTT; CDR3aa: CASSLAPEMNTEAFF
d_gene: .; abundance: .; v_gene: TRBV20-1; j_gene: TRBJ2-7; CDR3nt: TGCAGTGCTAGAGATCGCGGGGACCGCGTCTACGAGCAGTACTTC; CDR3aa: CSARDRGDRVYEQYF
d_gene: .; abundance: few; v_gene: TRBV7-2; j_gene: TRBJ2-7; CDR3nt: TGTGCCAGCAGACTCGGTCTATTAAGCTCCTACGAGCAGTACTTC; CDR3aa: CASRLGLLSSYEQYF
d_gene: .; abundance: .; v_gene: TRBV9; j_gene: TRBJ2-7; CDR3nt: TGTGCCAGCAGCGTAGGGGACCTTTCCTACGAGCAGTACTTC; CDR3aa: CASSVGDLSYEQYF
d_gene: .; abundance: .; v_gene: TRBV7-9; j_gene: TRBJ1-2; CDR3nt: TGTTCCAGCAGCTTAGAGGAACAGGGTTATGGCTACACCTTC; CDR3aa: CSSSLEEQGYGYTF
d_gene: .; abundance: .; v_gene: TRBV12-3/TRBV12-4; j_gene: TRBJ2-1; CDR3nt: TGTGCCAGCAGTTTTTCGGCCAGGGGGGACAATGAGCAGTTCTTC; CDR3aa: CASSFSARGDNEQFF
d_gene: .; abundance: .; v_gene: TRBV4-1; j_gene: TRBJ2-3; CDR3nt: TGCGCCAGCAGCCAAGAGGGACGAAGCACAGATACGCAGTATTTT; CDR3aa: CASSQEGRSTDTQYF
d_gene: TRBD1; abundance: .; v_gene: TRBV20-1; j_gene: TRBJ2-1; CDR3nt: TGCAGTGCTAGTAGGACAGGGTTCTACAATGAGCAGTTCTTC; CDR3aa: CSASRTGFYNEQFF
d_gene: TRBD1; abundance: .; v_gene: TRBV14; j_gene: TRBJ2-7; CDR3nt: TGTGCCAGCAGCCAGACAGGGATCGGGGTCAAGTACTTC; CDR3aa: CASSQTGIGVKYF
d_gene: .; abundance: .; v_gene: TRBV7-9; j_gene: TRBJ1-5; CDR3nt: TGTGCCAGCAGCTTAGAATCTCAAGATCAGCCCCAGCATTTT; CDR3aa: CASSLESQDQPQHF
d_gene: .; abundance: .; v_gene: TRBV4-1; j_gene: TRBJ2-3; CDR3nt: TGCGCCAGCAGCCAAAAGTGGGGGGTTAAGCCAGATACGCAGTATTTT; CDR3aa: CASSQKWGVKPDTQYF
d_gene: .; abundance: .; v_gene: TRBV30; j_gene: TRBJ1-2; CDR3nt: TGTGCCTGGAGTGTAATGGGGGCGGACTATGGCTACACCTTC; CDR3aa: CAWSVMGADYGYTF
d_gene: .; abundance: .; v_gene: TRBV15; j_gene: TRBJ1-5; CDR3nt: TGTGCCACCAGCAGAAAAGGACACCCCCTTAGCAATCAGCCCCAGCATTTT; CDR3aa: CATSRKGHPLSNQPQHF
d_gene: .; abundance: once; v_gene: TRBV20-1; j_gene: TRBJ2-3; CDR3nt: TGCAGTGCTAGAGATTTCGAGGAGAGCACAGATACGCAGTATTTT; CDR3aa: CSARDFEESTDTQYF